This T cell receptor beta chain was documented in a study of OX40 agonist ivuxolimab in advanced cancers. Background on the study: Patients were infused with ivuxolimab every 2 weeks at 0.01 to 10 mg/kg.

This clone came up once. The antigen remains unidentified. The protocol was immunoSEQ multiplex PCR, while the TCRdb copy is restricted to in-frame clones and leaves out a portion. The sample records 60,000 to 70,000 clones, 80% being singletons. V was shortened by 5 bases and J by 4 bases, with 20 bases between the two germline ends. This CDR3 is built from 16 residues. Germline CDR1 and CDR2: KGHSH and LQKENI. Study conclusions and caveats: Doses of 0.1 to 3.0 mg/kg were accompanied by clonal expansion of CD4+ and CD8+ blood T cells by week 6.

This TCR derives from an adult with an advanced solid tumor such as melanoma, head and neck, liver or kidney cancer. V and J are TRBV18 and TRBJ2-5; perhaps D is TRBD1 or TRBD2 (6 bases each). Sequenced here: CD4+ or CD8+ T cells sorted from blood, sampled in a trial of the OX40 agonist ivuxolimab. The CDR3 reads CASSSVGGQGGETQYF. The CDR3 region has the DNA TGTGCCAGCTCATCGGTCGGGGGACAAGGAGGAGAGACCCAGTACTTC.